These 5 T cell receptor beta chains were sequenced from one sample in a study of cytomegalovirus exposure and HLA in healthy donors (dated by TCRdb to the late 2010s). The library was obtained by the immunoSEQ multiplex PCR assay. For the multiplex PCR, a mixture combining 60 forward primers for TCR Vbeta segments and 13 reverse primers for TCR Jbeta segments was used. TCRdb's version of the immuneACCESS table is confined to in-frame rearrangements and falls short of the full clone set. An unresolved V gene accounts for under half of the shortfall where checked; the remainder is of unknown origin. This sample gives around 40,000 clones in total; roughly 82% of them show up just once. The top ten hold about 10% of the sample. What was sequenced was PBMCs. Every receptor here comes from a woman younger than 35 in good health and CMV-seropositive.

J is TRBJ1-5 and V is TRBV27, with 7 bases fitting TRBD1. Trimming took 0 bases from V and 4 from J; bases not matched to a gene: 3. This CDR3 has 15 amino acids. Germline V lookup: CDR1 MNHEY, CDR2 SMNVEV (reference sequence). This chain's CDR3 is CASSLSGTANQPQHF. The CDR3 DNA follows: TGTGCCAGCAGTTTATCCGGGACAGCGAATCAGCCCCAGCATTTT.

V gene TRBV11-2 combines with J gene TRBJ2-1, with 9 bases fitting TRBD1. The CDR3 contains 15 residues. Losses at the gene ends were 5 bases for V and 3 bases for J; bases not matched to a gene: 5. Germline lookup yields CDR1 SGHAT and CDR2 FQNNGV. In DNA form, the CDR3 reads TGTGCCAGCAGCACCCGACAGGGGGACTACAATGAGCAGTTCTTC. Protein product: CASSTRQGDYNEQFF. Full variable domain (missing parts from reference TRBV11-2 and TRBJ2-1): EAGVAQSPRYKIIEKRQSVAFWCNPISGHATLYWYQQILGQGPKLLIQFQNNGVVDDSQLPKDRFSAERLKGVDSTLKIQPAKLEDSAVYLCASSTRQGDYNEQFFGPGTRLTVL.

The rearrangement uses TRBV28 and TRBJ1-5; possible D gene TRBD1, 6 bases. This CDR3 has 15 residues. V was shortened by 6 bases and J by 6 bases, with 18 bases between the two germline ends. Germline-derived CDR1 and CDR2 are MDHEN and SYDVKM. CDR3 sequence reads: CASSPSGGAGQPQHF. CDR3 in DNA: TGTGCCAGCAGCCCCTCGGGGGGGGCAGGTCAGCCCCAGCATTTT. The whole variable domain, filled in from reference TRBV28 and TRBJ1-5, reads DVKVTQSSRYLVKRTGEKVFLECVQDMDHENMFWYRQDPGLGLRLIYFSYDVKMKEKGDIPEGYSVSREKKERFSLILESASTNQTSMYLCASSPSGGAGQPQHFGDGTRLSIL.

J is TRBJ2-1 and V is TRBV30; possible D gene TRBD2, 5 bases. V was trimmed by 2 bases and J by 0 bases, leaving 17 bases between them. This CDR3 spans 17 amino acids. From germline, CDR1 is GTSNPN and CDR2 SVGIG (reference sequence). The CDR3 DNA follows: TGTGCCTGGAGTAACCACGGGCGGGTGAGCTCCTACAATGAGCAGTTCTTC. Its translation is CAWSNHGRVSSYNEQFF.

V is TRBV7-2 and J is TRBJ2-7, with D maybe TRBD2 (6 bases). The CDR3 is 13 amino acids. From germline, CDR1 is SGHTA and CDR2 FQGNSA. V lost 3 bases, J lost 4 bases, and 10 bases lay in between. The CDR3 protein is CASSFLGGYEQYF. The DNA for the CDR3 is TGTGCCAGCAGCTTTTTGGGGGGTTACGAGCAGTACTTC.